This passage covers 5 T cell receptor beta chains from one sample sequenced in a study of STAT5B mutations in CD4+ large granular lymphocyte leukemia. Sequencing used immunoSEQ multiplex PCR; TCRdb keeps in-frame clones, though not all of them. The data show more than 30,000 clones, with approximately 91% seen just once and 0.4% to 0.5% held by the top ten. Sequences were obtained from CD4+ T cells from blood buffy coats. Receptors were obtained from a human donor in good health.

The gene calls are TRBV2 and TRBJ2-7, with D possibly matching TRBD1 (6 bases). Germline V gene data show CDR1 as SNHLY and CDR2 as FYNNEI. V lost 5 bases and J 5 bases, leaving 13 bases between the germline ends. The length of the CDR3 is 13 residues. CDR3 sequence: CASSLQGIHEQYF. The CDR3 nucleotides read TGTGCCAGCAGTTTACAGGGAATCCACGAGCAGTACTTC.

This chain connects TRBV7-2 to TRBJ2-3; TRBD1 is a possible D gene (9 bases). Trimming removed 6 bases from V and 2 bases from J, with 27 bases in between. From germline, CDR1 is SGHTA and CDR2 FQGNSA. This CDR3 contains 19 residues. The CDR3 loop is CASSVNRGGQGGVTDTQYF. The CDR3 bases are TGTGCCAGCAGTGTTAATCGGGGGGGACAGGGAGGGGTCACAGATACGCAGTATTTT.

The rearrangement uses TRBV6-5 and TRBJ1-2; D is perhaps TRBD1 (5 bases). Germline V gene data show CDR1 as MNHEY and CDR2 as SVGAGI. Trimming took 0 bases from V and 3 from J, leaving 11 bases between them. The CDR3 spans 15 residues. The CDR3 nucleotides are TGTGCCAGCAGTTACTCTCCAGGGATTCACTATGGCTACACCTTC. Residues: CASSYSPGIHYGYTF.

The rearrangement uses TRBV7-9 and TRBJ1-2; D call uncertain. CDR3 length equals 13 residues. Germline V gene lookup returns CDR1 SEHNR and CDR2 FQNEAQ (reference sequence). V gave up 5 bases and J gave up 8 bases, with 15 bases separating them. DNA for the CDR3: TGTGCCAGCAGCACCCAGGACGGAGGAGGCTACACCTTC. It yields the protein CASSTQDGGGYTF.

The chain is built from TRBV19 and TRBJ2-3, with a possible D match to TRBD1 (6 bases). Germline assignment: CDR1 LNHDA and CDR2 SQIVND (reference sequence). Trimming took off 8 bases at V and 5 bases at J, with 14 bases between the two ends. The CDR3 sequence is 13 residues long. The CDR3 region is CASSVGAGDTQYF. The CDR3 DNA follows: TGTGCCAGTTCCGTGGGGGCAGGAGATACGCAGTATTTT.